These 21 T cell receptor beta chains came from one sample sequenced in a study of blood T cell repertoires in COVID-19. Profiled with immunoSEQ multiplex PCR; TCRdb holds only in-frame clones, not every one. The sample has 150,000 to 200,000 clones, around three quarters seen once. The source material was peripheral blood. The receptors come from an older man with active or convalescent COVID-19.

CDR3 residues: CASSPGGNTEAFF. The CDR3 DNA reads TGTGCCAGCAGCCCAGGGGGGAACACTGAAGCTTTCTTT. The genes are TRBV7-2 and TRBJ1-1; TRBD1 agrees at 7 bases. CDR3 length equals 13 residues. Germline V gene sequence: CDR1 SGHTA, CDR2 FQGNSA. V lost 5 bases, J lost 1 base, and 1 base stayed unmatched. The whole variable domain, filled in from reference TRBV7-2 and TRBJ1-1, reads GAGVSQSPSNKVTEKGKDVELRCDPISGHTALYWYRQSLGQGLEFLIYFQGNSAPDKSGLPSDRFSAERTGGSVSTLTIQRTQQEDSAVYLCASSPGGNTEAFFGQGTRLTVV.

The chain links TRBV6-5 to TRBJ2-2; a possible D gene is TRBD1 (5 bases). Trimming took off 7 bases at V and 5 bases at J, with 17 bases between the two ends. Germline CDR1 reads MNHEY; CDR2 reads SVGAGI. The CDR3 length is 15 residues. The DNA of the CDR3 is TGTGCCAGCACCCAGGGCCTAGTGTGGACCGGGGAGCTGTTTTTT. Protein: CASTQGLVWTGELFF.

The gene calls are TRBV7-2 and TRBJ1-2; TRBD1 is a possible D gene (5 bases). The V and J ends lost 3 bases and 8 bases respectively, with 13 bases between them. This CDR3 region has 13 residues. CDR1 is SGHTA and CDR2 is FQGNSA in the germline V gene. DNA for the CDR3: TGTGCCAGCAGCTTGGGGGGTGGGGACGGCTACACCTTC. It encodes CASSLGGGDGYTF.

The chain has TRBV6-4 and TRBJ1-2; no clear D. V was shortened by 5 bases and J by 5 bases, with 12 bases between the two germline ends. The CDR3 is made up of 13 amino acids. Germline CDR1 is MRHNA and CDR2 is SNTAGT. The CDR3 sequence: CASSKGAGYGYTF. The CDR3 region has the DNA TGTGCCAGCAGTAAGGGCGCGGGGTATGGCTACACCTTC.

The chain combines TRBV10-3 with TRBJ1-2, with TRBD1 matching 7 bases. Looked up from germline, CDR1 is ENHRY and CDR2 is SYGVKD. The length of the CDR3 is 13 residues. V was clipped by 6 bases and J by 8 bases; unmatched bases: 9. CDR3 nucleotide sequence: TGTGCCATCAGCAATAGACAGGGCGGAGGCTACACCTTC. Protein sequence: CAISNRQGGGYTF.

J is TRBJ2-3 and V is TRBV10-3; 15 bases agree with TRBD2. V lost 2 bases, J lost 1 base, and 4 bases stayed unmatched. This CDR3 comprises 18 residues. Germline CDR1 is ENHRY and CDR2 is SYGVKD. CDR3 residues: CAISEPWTSGRGTDTQYF. In DNA, the CDR3 is TGTGCCATCAGTGAGCCCTGGACTAGCGGGAGGGGCACAGATACGCAGTATTTT.

A single count supports this clone. The V gene is TRBV19, the J gene TRBJ1-6; unclear D gene. V shed 4 bases and J shed 0 bases, with 7 bases lying between them. This CDR3 comprises 15 residues. The germline gives CDR1 LNHDA, CDR2 SQIVND (reference sequence). The CDR3 reads CASSTMSSYNSPLHF. The DNA of the CDR3 is TGTGCCAGTAGTACGATGAGCTCCTATAATTCACCCCTCCACTTT.

V is TRBV9 and J is TRBJ2-5, with TRBD2 matching over 8 bases. Trimming cost V 1 base and J 5 bases; bases outside gene matches: 4. CDR1 and CDR2 (germline): SGDLS, YYNGEE. The CDR3 sequence is 14 residues long. CDR3 sequence reads: CASSVRGGSETQYF. CDR3 DNA: TGTGCCAGCAGCGTACGGGGGGGCTCGGAGACCCAGTACTTC.

V gene TRBV10-1 combines with J gene TRBJ1-1; a possible D gene is TRBD1 (5 bases). This CDR3 contains 14 residues. Germline CDR1 and CDR2: WNHNN and SYGVQD (reference sequence). Trimming stripped 2 bases from V and 3 bases from J, with 10 bases between. The CDR3 spells CASSERGRDTEAFF. The CDR3 region has the DNA TGCGCCAGCAGTGAGAGGGGTCGGGACACTGAAGCTTTCTTT.

The CDR3 is CASSIPDSTSYEQYF. The CDR3 DNA follows: TGTGCCAGTAGTATCCCGGACAGCACCTCCTACGAGCAGTACTTC. The V call is TRBV19, the J call TRBJ2-7; TRBD1 is a possible D gene (6 bases). With 3 bases removed from V and 0 bases from J, the gap between germline ends came to 12 bases. The CDR3 length is 15 residues. Germline assignment: CDR1 LNHDA and CDR2 SQIVND (reference sequence).

This clone was observed once. The V and J genes are TRBV27 and TRBJ2-7; 9 bases fit TRBD1. J lost 0 bases, V lost 5 bases, and 8 bases had no gene match. The germline gives CDR1 MNHEY, CDR2 SMNVEV (reference sequence). This CDR3 is built from 16 residues. CDR3 coding DNA: TGTGCCAGCAGTGCCATAGGGACAGGGATCTCCTACGAGCAGTACTTC. This translates into CASSAIGTGISYEQYF.

This clone was seen just once. This chain uses TRBV2 with TRBJ2-5; D unresolved. V lost 4 bases to trimming and J lost 1 base, with 10 bases between them. Germline V gene sequence: CDR1 SNHLY, CDR2 FYNNEI. The CDR3 runs to 14 residues. Written as DNA, the CDR3 is TGTGCCAGCAGTGGCAGGCTCACCCAAGAGACCCAGTACTTC. Amino acids: CASSGRLTQETQYF.

The chain is built from TRBV11-2 and TRBJ1-3; D is unresolved. The V end lost 1 base, the J end lost 4 bases, and 11 bases lay between the germline ends. There are 15 residues in the CDR3. In germline, CDR1 is SGHAT, CDR2 FQNNGV. CDR3 bases: TGTGCCAGCAGCTTAGGTACTACGTCAGGAAACACCATATATTTT. Encoded protein: CASSLGTTSGNTIYF.

About this clone: The sample has other DNA sequences that encode this CDR3 too. The rearrangement links TRBV5-1 to TRBJ2-2; 8 nucleotides match TRBD1. V trimming: 2 bases; J trimming: 1 base; junction bases outside the gene matches: 4. Germline CDR1 and CDR2: SGHRS and YFSETQ. The CDR3 totals 16 residues. CDR3: CASSFLGTGNTGELFF. The CDR3 DNA is TGCGCCAGCAGCTTCTTAGGGACAGGGAACACCGGGGAGCTGTTTTTT.

Worth noting for this clone: Additional DNA sequences in this sample encode the identical CDR3. The chain has TRBV5-1 and TRBJ2-3; 10 bases are shared with TRBD2. CDR3 length equals 14 residues. J gave up 5 bases and V 0 bases, and 0 bases lay outside the gene matches. Looked up from germline, CDR1 is SGHRS and CDR2 is YFSETQ. The CDR3 is CASSLVAGGDTQYF. DNA of the CDR3: TGCGCCAGCAGCTTGGTAGCGGGAGGAGATACGCAGTATTTT.

The rearrangement links TRBV11-2 to TRBJ2-1; TRBD2 agrees at 16 bases. The CDR3 covers 16 residues. The V and J ends lost 3 bases and 9 bases, in that order; junction bases with no gene match: 5. The V gene's germline CDR1 is SGHAT and CDR2 FQNNGV. The CDR3 sequence: CASSLAGLAGGGEQFF. In DNA form, the CDR3 reads TGTGCCAGCAGCTTGGCGGGACTAGCGGGAGGGGGTGAGCAGTTCTTC. The full variable domain, rest sourced from reference TRBV11-2 and TRBJ2-1, is EAGVAQSPRYKIIEKRQSVAFWCNPISGHATLYWYQQILGQGPKLLIQFQNNGVVDDSQLPKDRFSAERLKGVDSTLKIQPAKLEDSAVYLCASSLAGLAGGGEQFFGPGTRLTVL.

The V gene is TRBV2, the J gene TRBJ2-1; 7 bases align to TRBD1. The V and J ends lost 7 bases and 2 bases, in that order; junction bases with no gene match: 8. This CDR3 contains 15 residues. Germline CDR1 SNHLY, CDR2 FYNNEI. In DNA, the CDR3 is TGTGCCAGCAACCGACAGGGAAGGACCTACAATGAGCAGTTCTTC. Encoded protein: CASNRQGRTYNEQFF. The variable domain in full, completed from reference TRBV2 and TRBJ2-1, reads EPEVTQTPSHQVTQMGQEVILRCVPISNHLYFYWYRQILGQKVEFLVSFYNNEISEKSEIFDDQFSVERPDGSNFTLKIRSTKLEDSAMYFCASNRQGRTYNEQFFGPGTRLTVL.

The J gene is TRBJ2-1, the V gene TRBV9; 10 bases fit TRBD1. J was trimmed by 7 bases and V by 0 bases; bases with no gene match: 4. Germline loops: CDR1 SGDLS, CDR2 YYNGEE. The CDR3 loop spans 15 amino acids. CDR3 loop: CASSVAGQGKNEQFF. Here the CDR3 DNA reads TGTGCCAGCAGCGTAGCGGGACAGGGGAAAAATGAGCAGTTCTTC.

This clone was seen a handful of times. The genes are TRBV5-4 and TRBJ1-1, with D perhaps matching TRBD1 (6 bases). The length of the CDR3 is 15 residues. The germline V gene has CDR1 SGHNT and CDR2 YYREEE (reference sequence). V was trimmed by 4 bases and J by 7 bases, leaving 20 bases between them. For the CDR3, the DNA is TGTGCCAGCAGCCCCGGGACTCAGGGGAGGGTTGAAGCTTTCTTT. It codes for CASSPGTQGRVEAFF.

The chain employs TRBV7-9 and TRBJ2-3, with a possible D match to TRBD2 (6 bases). The V gene's germline CDR1 is SEHNR and CDR2 FQNEAQ (reference sequence). This CDR3 contains 14 residues. Trimming took 1 base from V and 5 from J, leaving 10 bases between them. CDR3 residues: CASSLGLAQDTQYF. CDR3 in DNA: TGTGCCAGCAGCTTAGGGCTAGCGCAAGATACGCAGTATTTT.

This clone occurred a few times. CDR3 region: CATKKGLSGNTIYF. CDR3 coding DNA: TGTGCCACAAAGAAGGGGCTCTCTGGAAACACCATATATTTT. This rearrangement joins TRBV19 to TRBJ1-3, with D perhaps matching TRBD1 (5 bases). This CDR3 contains 14 residues. Germline V gene lookup returns CDR1 LNHDA and CDR2 SQIVND (reference sequence). Between the trimmed V and J ends, which lost 10 bases and 0 bases, there was a span of 13 bases.